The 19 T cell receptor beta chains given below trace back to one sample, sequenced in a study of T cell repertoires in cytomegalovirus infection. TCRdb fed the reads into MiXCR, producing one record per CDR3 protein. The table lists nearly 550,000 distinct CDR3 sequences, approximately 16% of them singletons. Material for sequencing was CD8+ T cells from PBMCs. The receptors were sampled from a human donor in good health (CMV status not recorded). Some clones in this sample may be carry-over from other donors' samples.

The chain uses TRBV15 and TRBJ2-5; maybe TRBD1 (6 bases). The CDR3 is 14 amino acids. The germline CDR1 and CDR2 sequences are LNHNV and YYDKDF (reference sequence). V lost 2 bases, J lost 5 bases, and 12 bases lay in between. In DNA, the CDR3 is TGTGCCACCAGCAGAAGGGGGTCGTCCGAGACCCAGTACTTC. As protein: CATSRRGSSETQYF. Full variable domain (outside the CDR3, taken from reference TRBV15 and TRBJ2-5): DAMVIQNPRYQVTQFGKPVTLSCSQTLNHNVMYWYQQKSSQAPKLLFHYYDKDFNNEADTPDNFQSRRPNTSFCFLDIRSPGLGDTAMYLCATSRRGSSETQYFGPGTRLLVL.

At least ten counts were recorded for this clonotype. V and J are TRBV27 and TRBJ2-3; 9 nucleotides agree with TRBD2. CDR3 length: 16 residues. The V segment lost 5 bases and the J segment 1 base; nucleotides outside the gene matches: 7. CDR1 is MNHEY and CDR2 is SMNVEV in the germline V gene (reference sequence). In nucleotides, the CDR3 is TGTGCCAGCAGTCCTTCTAGCGGGGTACGCACAGATACGCAGTATTTT. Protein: CASSPSSGVRTDTQYF.

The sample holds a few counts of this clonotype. The CDR3 bases are TGTGCCAGCAGCTCACCCCCTCGGACAGGGAATCAGCCCCAGCATTTT. It is translated as CASSSPPRTGNQPQHF. The rearrangement joins TRBV6-6 to TRBJ1-5; 8 nucleotides line up with TRBD1. Germline assignment: CDR1 MNHNY and CDR2 SVGAGI (reference sequence). V lost 6 bases and J lost 4; bases outside the gene matches: 11. The CDR3 is made up of 16 amino acids.

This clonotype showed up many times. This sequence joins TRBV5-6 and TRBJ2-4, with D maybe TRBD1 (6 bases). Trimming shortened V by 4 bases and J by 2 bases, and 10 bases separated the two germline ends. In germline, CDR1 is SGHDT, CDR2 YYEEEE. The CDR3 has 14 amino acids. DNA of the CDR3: TGTGCCAGCAGCGTCAGGGGATCCAAAAACATTCAGTACTTC. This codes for CASSVRGSKNIQYF.

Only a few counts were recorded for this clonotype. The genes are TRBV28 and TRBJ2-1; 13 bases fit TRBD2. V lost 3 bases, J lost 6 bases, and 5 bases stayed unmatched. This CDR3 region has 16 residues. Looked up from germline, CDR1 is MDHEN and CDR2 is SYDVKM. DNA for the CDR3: TGTGCCAGCAGTTTCAGGTGGACTAGCGGGAGCAATGAGCAGTTCTTC. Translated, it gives CASSFRWTSGSNEQFF.

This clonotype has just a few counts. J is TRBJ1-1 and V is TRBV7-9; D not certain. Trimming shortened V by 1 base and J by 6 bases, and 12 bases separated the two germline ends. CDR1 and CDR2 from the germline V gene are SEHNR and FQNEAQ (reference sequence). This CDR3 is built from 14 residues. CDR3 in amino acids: CASSLEAKVAEAFF. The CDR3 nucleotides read TGTGCCAGCAGCTTAGAAGCCAAAGTCGCTGAAGCTTTCTTT.

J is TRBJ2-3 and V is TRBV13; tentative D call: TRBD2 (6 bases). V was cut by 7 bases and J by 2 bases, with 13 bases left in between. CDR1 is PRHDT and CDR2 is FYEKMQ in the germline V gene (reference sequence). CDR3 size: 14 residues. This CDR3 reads CASNRPGDTDTQYF. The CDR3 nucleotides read TGTGCCAGCAACCGGCCGGGAGACACAGATACGCAGTATTTT.

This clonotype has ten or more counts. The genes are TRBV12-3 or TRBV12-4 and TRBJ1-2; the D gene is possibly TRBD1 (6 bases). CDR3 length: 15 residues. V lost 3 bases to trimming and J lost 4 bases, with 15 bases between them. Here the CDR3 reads CASSLTGQTIYGYTF. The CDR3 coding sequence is TGTGCCAGCAGTTTGACCGGACAGACCATCTATGGCTACACCTTC.

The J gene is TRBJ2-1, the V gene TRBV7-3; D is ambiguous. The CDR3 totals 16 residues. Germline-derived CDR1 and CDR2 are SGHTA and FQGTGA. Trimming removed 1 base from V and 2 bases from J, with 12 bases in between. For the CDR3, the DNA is TGTGCCAGCAGCTTAATAAGGAGAGAAGCCTACAATGAGCAGTTCTTC. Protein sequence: CASSLIRREAYNEQFF.

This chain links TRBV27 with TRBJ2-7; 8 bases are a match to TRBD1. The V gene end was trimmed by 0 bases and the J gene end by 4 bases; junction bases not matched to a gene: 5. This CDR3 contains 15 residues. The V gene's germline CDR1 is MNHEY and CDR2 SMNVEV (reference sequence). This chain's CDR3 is CASSLSQGAYYEQYF. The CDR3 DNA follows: TGTGCCAGCAGTTTATCGCAGGGGGCGTATTACGAGCAGTACTTC.

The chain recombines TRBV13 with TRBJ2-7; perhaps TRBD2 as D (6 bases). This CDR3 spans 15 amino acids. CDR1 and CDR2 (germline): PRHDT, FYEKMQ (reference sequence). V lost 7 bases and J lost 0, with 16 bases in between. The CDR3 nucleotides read TGTGCCAGCACCCACGGCGGGGTTGGCTCCTACGAGCAGTACTTC. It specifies CASTHGGVGSYEQYF.

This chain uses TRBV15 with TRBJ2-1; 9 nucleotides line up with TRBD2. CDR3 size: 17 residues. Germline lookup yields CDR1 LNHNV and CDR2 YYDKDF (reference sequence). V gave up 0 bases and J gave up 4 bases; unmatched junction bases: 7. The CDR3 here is CATSRDLSGGKYNEQFF. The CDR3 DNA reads TGTGCCACCAGCAGAGATTTGAGCGGGGGGAAGTACAATGAGCAGTTCTTC.

CDR3 sequence (DNA): TGTGCCAGCAGTTACGGGGGACAAGCGTCCACAGATACGCAGTATTTT. It encodes CASSYGGQASTDTQYF. The genes are TRBV6-5 and TRBJ2-3; D may be TRBD1 (6 bases). The CDR3 sequence is 16 residues long. From germline, CDR1 is MNHEY and CDR2 SVGAGI. V was pared by 2 bases and J by 2 bases, with 14 bases between.

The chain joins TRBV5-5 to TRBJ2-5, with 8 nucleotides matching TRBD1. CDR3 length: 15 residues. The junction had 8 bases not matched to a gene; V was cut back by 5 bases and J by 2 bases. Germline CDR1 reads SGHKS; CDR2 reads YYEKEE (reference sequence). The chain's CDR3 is CASSPTGVKQETQYF. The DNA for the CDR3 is TGTGCCAGCAGTCCGACAGGGGTAAAACAAGAGACCCAGTACTTC.

This chain's CDR3 is CASSVVSGPLPSYEQYF. CDR3 nucleotides: TGTGCCAGCAGCGTAGTATCGGGGCCGTTACCCTCCTACGAGCAGTACTTC. The gene calls are TRBV9 and TRBJ2-7; the D gene could be TRBD1 or TRBD2 (5 bases each). The CDR3 contains 17 residues. The germline V and J ends were trimmed by 0 bases and 0 bases, with 16 bases remaining between them. The V gene's germline CDR1 is SGDLS and CDR2 YYNGEE.

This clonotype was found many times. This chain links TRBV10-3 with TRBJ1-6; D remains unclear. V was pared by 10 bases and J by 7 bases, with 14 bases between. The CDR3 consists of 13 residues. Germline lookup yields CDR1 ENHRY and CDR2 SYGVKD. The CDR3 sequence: CATADKVNSPLHF. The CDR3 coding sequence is TGTGCCACCGCAGACAAGGTCAATTCACCCCTCCACTTT.

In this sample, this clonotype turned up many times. The CDR3 coding sequence is TGTGCCAGCAGCTTAGCGAGTCATGGGAATTCACCCCTCCACTTT. Protein product: CASSLASHGNSPLHF. The chain uses TRBV7-8 and TRBJ1-6; D gene unclear. V dropped 0 bases and J dropped 7 bases, with 10 bases sitting between them. Per germline, CDR1 SGHVS and CDR2 FQNEAQ. This CDR3 comprises 15 residues.

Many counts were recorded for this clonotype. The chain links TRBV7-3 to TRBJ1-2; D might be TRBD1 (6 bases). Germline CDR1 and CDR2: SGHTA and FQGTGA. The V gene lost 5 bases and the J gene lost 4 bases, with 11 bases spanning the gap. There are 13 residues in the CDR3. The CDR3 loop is CASSPGGLYGYTF. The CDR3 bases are TGTGCCAGCAGCCCTGGGGGCCTCTATGGCTACACCTTC.

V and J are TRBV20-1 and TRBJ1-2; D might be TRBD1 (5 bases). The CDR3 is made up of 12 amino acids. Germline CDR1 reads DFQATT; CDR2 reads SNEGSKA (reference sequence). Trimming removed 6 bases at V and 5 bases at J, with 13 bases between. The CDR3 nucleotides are TGCAGTGCGTTACTAGACAGTTATGGCTACACCTTC. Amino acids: CSALLDSYGYTF.